This record concerns one TCR beta chain sequence. Participants' reported clinical history set cohort assignment. This record comes from a study of blood T cell repertoires in COVID-19. Sequenced by immunoSEQ multiplex PCR; TCRdb stores in-frame clones only, minus some. The repertoire holds some 130,000 clones, with 78% as singletons. Trimming shortened V by 5 bases and J by 0 bases, and 11 bases separated the two germline ends. Germline values: CDR1 SGHNT, CDR2 YENEEA. The CDR3 spans 15 residues. This rearrangement joins TRBV11-3 to TRBJ1-5; D perhaps matches TRBD1 (6 bases). The source material was PBMCs or T cells enriched from blood (not recorded which). This TCR was sampled from a woman in her forties or fifties who had recovered from COVID-19. Written as DNA, the CDR3 is TGTGCCAGCAGCACAGGGACAAATAGCAATCAGCCCCAGCATTTT. Translating it yields CASSTGTNSNQPQHF.